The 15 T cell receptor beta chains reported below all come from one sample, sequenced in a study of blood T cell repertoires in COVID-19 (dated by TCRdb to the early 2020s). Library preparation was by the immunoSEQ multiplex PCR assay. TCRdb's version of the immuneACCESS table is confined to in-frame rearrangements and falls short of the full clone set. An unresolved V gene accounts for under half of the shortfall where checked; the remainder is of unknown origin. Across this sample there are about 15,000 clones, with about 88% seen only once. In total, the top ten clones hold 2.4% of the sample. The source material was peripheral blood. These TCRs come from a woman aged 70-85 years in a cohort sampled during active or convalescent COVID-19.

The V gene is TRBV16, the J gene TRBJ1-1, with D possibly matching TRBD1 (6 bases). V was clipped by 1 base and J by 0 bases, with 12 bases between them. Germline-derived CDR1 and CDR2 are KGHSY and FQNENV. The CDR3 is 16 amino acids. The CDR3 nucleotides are TGTGCCAGCAGCCAATGGAGCAGGGGCCTGAACACTGAAGCTTTCTTT. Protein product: CASSQWSRGLNTEAFF.

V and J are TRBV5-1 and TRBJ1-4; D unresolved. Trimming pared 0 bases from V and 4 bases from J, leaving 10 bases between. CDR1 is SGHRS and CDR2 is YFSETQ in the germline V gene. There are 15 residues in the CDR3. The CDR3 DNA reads TGCGCCAGCAGCTTGGGGTACGGTAATAATGAAAAACTGTTTTTT. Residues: CASSLGYGNNEKLFF.

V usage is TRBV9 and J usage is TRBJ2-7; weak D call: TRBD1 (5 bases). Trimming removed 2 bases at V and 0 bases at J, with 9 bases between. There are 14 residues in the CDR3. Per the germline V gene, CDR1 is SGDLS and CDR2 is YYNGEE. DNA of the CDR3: TGTGCCAGCAGCGTTGAGGACACCTCCTACGAGCAGTACTTC. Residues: CASSVEDTSYEQYF.

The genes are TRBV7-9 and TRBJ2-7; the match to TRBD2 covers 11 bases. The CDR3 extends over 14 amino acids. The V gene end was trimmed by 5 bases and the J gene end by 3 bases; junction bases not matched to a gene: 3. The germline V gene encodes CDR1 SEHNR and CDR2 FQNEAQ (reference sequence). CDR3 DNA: TGTGCCAGCAGCATTCTAGCGGGGGGCTACGAGCAGTACTTC. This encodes CASSILAGGYEQYF.

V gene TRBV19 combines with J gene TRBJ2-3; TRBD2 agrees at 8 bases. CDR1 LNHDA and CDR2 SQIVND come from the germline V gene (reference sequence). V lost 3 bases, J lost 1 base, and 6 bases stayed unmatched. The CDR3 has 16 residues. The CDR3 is CASSISHSGGTDTQYF. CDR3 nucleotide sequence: TGTGCCAGTAGTATCTCACATAGCGGGGGCACAGATACGCAGTATTTT.

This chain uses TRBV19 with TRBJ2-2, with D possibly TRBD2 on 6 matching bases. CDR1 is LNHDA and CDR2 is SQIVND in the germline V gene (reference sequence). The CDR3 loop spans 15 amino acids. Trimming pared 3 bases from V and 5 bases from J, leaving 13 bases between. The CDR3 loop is CASSIGGLITGELFF. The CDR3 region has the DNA TGTGCCAGTAGTATCGGCGGACTAATAACCGGGGAGCTGTTTTTT.

The CDR3 loop reads CASSLSAGYKRENTF. CDR3 DNA: TGTGCCAGCAGCTTGTCAGCGGGCTACAAGAGAGAGAACACCTTC. This chain connects TRBV5-6 to TRBJ1-2, with unresolved D. The V gene's germline CDR1 is SGHDT and CDR2 YYEEEE. V shed 1 base and J shed 12 bases, with 22 bases lying between them. CDR3 size: 15 residues.

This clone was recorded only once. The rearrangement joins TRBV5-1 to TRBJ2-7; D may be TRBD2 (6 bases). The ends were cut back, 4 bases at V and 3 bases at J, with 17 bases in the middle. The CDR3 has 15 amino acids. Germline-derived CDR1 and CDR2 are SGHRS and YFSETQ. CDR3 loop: CASSAGGYDRYEQYF. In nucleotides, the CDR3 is TGCGCCAGCAGCGCCGGGGGATACGACCGCTACGAGCAGTACTTC.

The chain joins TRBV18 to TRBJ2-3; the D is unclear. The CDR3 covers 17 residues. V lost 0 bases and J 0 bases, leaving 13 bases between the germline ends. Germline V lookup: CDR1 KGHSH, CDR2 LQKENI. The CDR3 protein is CASSPPDSSPSTDTQYF. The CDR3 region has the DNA TGTGCCAGCTCACCACCGGATAGCTCCCCTAGCACAGATACGCAGTATTTT.

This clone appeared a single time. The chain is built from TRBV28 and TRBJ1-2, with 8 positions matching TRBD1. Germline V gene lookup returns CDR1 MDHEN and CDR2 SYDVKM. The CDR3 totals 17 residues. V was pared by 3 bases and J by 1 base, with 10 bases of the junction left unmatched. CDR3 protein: CASSLWQGAGSNYGYTF. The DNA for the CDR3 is TGTGCCAGCAGTTTGTGGCAGGGGGCGGGAAGTAACTATGGCTACACCTTC.

The CDR3 region has the DNA TGTGCCAGCAGCCCTCAGGCAGGGTCAGGCTCACCCCTCCACTTT. Its protein is CASSPQAGSGSPLHF. The chain uses TRBV28 and TRBJ1-6; maybe TRBD1 (5 bases). The V gene lost 6 bases and the J gene lost 10 bases, with 19 bases spanning the gap. The CDR3 contains 15 residues. Germline CDR1 MDHEN, CDR2 SYDVKM.

CDR3: CASSAQDGYTGELFF. DNA of the CDR3: TGTGCCAGCAGCGCACAGGACGGATACACCGGGGAGCTGTTTTTT. The chain carries TRBV28 and TRBJ2-2; possibly TRBD1 for D (5 bases). The germline gives CDR1 MDHEN, CDR2 SYDVKM. Trimming shortened V by 6 bases and J by 3 bases, and 14 bases separated the two germline ends. This CDR3 has 15 residues.

CDR3 sequence: CAWSMGHRVPGANVLTF. As DNA, the CDR3 is TGTGCCTGGAGTATGGGACACCGTGTCCCTGGGGCCAACGTCCTGACTTTC. The rearrangement uses TRBV30 and TRBJ2-6, with D perhaps matching TRBD1 (6 bases). Trimming pared 2 bases from V and 2 bases from J, leaving 16 bases between. This CDR3 region has 17 residues. Germline CDR1 and CDR2: GTSNPN and SVGIG (reference sequence). The variable domain in full, with the rest retrieved from reference TRBV30 and TRBJ2-6, is SQTIHQWPATLVQPVGSPLSLECTVEGTSNPNLYWYRQAAGRGLQLLFYSVGIGQISSEVPQNLSASRPQDRQFILSSKKLLLSDSGFYLCAWSMGHRVPGANVLTFGAGSRLTVL.

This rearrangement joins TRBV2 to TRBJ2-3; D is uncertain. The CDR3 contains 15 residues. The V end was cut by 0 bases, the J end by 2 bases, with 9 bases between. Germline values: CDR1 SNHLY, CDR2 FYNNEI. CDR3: CASSEALYNTDTQYF. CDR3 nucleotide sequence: TGTGCCAGCAGTGAAGCGCTTTACAACACAGATACGCAGTATTTT.

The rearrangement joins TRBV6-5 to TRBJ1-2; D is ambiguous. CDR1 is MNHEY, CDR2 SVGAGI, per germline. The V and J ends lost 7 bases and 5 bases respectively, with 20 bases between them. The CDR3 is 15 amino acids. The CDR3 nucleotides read TGTGCCAGCAAGAACGGTATATCCGAAGTTTATGGCTACACCTTC. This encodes CASKNGISEVYGYTF.